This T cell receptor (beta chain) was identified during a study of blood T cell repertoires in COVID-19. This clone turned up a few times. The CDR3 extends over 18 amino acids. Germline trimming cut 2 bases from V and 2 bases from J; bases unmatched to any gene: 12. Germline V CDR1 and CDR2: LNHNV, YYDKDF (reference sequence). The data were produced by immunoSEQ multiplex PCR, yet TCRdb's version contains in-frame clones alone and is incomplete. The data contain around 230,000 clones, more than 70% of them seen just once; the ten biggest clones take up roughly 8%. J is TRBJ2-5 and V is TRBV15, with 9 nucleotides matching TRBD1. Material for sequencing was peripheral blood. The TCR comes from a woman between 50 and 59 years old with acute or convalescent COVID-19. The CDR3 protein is CATSRRVTGTGSQETQYF. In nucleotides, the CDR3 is TGTGCCACCAGCAGAAGGGTGACCGGGACAGGGAGTCAAGAGACCCAGTACTTC.